These 21 T cell receptor beta chains share one sample of origin, sequenced in a study of CD8 T cells in Susac syndrome. Reverse transcription of about 0.45 to 1 ug RNA was carried out with random hexamers. TCRdb reanalysed the immunoSEQ multiplex PCR reads using MiXCR and keeps one entry per CDR3 protein. The sample has 95,000 to 150,000 distinct CDR3 sequences, approximately 96% seen once. Source material: CD8+ T cells from PBMCs. The receptors stem from a human donor with Susac syndrome.

The V and J genes are TRBV6-5 and TRBJ1-1; weak D call: TRBD1 (6 bases). Per the germline V gene, CDR1 is MNHEY and CDR2 is SVGAGI. Trimming removed 3 bases at V and 5 bases at J, with 13 bases between. The CDR3 totals 14 residues. The CDR3 loop reads CASSYSTGRTEAFF. The CDR3 DNA follows: TGTGCCAGCAGTTATTCCACAGGGCGGACTGAAGCTTTCTTT.

The chain links TRBV27 to TRBJ2-7; D gene uncertain. The CDR3 is 13 amino acids. CDR1 is MNHEY and CDR2 is SMNVEV in the germline V gene (reference sequence). V was trimmed by 3 bases and J by 3 bases, leaving 9 bases between them. In DNA, the CDR3 is TGTGCCAGCAGTTTTCGCGGAAACTACGAGCAGTACTTC. Translated: CASSFRGNYEQYF.

The gene calls are TRBV6-6 and TRBJ2-1; 8 bases line up with TRBD2. This CDR3 comprises 15 residues. After removal of 6 bases from V and 0 bases from J, the junction contained 4 bases not matched to a gene. In germline, CDR1 is MNHNY, CDR2 SVGAGI (reference sequence). CDR3: CASSETSASYNEQFF. The CDR3 nucleotides read TGTGCCAGCAGCGAGACTAGCGCCTCCTACAATGAGCAGTTCTTC.

This sequence joins TRBV12-3 or TRBV12-4 and TRBJ2-5; 13 nucleotides line up with TRBD2. Germline trimming cut 8 bases from V and 2 bases from J; bases unmatched to any gene: 11. The CDR3 has 17 amino acids. CDR3 nucleotide sequence: TGTGCCAGCGGGATCGGACTAGCGGGAGACCTTCAAGAGACCCAGTACTTC. Its protein product is CASGIGLAGDLQETQYF.

This CDR3 is CASSFGRPWGNIQYF. For the CDR3, the DNA is TGTGCCAGCAGCTTTGGGAGGCCTTGGGGAAACATTCAGTACTTC. V and J are TRBV11-2 and TRBJ2-4; tentatively, D is TRBD2 (6 bases). Trimming took off 3 bases at V and 6 bases at J, with 15 bases between the two ends. Germline V gives CDR1 SGHAT, CDR2 FQNNGV. The CDR3 sequence is 15 residues long.

A word on this clonotype: A junction end diverges from the germline sequence, so it may reflect a read error. The J gene is TRBJ1-5, the V gene TRBV2; maybe TRBD1 (5 bases). CDR3 size: 12 residues. Per germline, CDR1 SNHLY and CDR2 FYNNEI. The CDR3 DNA reads TGTGCCAGCAGGGAAGGGGCTCAGCCCCAGCATTTT. Encoded protein: CASREGAQPQHF.

Only one count was recorded for this clonotype. This chain connects TRBV30 to TRBJ2-2; D remains unclear. Germline V lookup: CDR1 GTSNPN, CDR2 SVGIG (reference sequence). V lost 1 base to trimming and J lost 3 bases, with 9 bases between them. This CDR3 has 14 amino acids. The CDR3 sequence: CAWSASQDTGELFF. CDR3 DNA: TGTGCCTGGAGTGCCTCCCAGGACACCGGGGAGCTGTTTTTT.

This clonotype has only one observation. The chain is built from TRBV5-1 and TRBJ1-6, with 8 bases matching TRBD1. The length of the CDR3 is 15 residues. Trimming at V came to 4 bases and at J to 8 bases, leaving 8 bases not matched to a gene. CDR1 and CDR2 (germline): SGHRS, YFSETQ. The CDR3 protein is CASSARTGNDSPLHF. The CDR3 DNA sequence: TGCGCCAGCAGCGCCCGGACAGGGAACGATTCACCCCTCCACTTT.

V usage is TRBV9 and J usage is TRBJ2-1; weak D call: TRBD2 (5 bases). Germline CDR1 reads SGDLS; CDR2 reads YYNGEE. The CDR3 has 14 amino acids. V was clipped by 1 base and J by 3 bases, with 8 bases between them. The DNA of the CDR3 is TGTGCCAGCAGCGTATACCGGGACTACAATGAGCAGTTCTTC. It codes for CASSVYRDYNEQFF.

The genes are TRBV10-2 and TRBJ2-1; D is possibly TRBD2 (6 bases). This CDR3 has 15 amino acids. The ends were cut back, 6 bases at V and 1 base at J, with 13 bases in the middle. CDR1 is WSHSY, CDR2 SAAADI, per germline. The CDR3 coding sequence is TGCGCCAGCAGGTACACTAGCAGTTCCTACAATGAGCAGTTCTTC. As protein: CASRYTSSSYNEQFF.

This rearrangement joins TRBV15 to TRBJ2-5, with D possibly TRBD2 on 5 matching bases. Germline assignment: CDR1 LNHNV and CDR2 YYDKDF (reference sequence). The CDR3 contains 15 residues. V lost 3 bases and J 9 bases, leaving 20 bases between the germline ends. The CDR3 region is CATSSPLGPARAQYF. DNA of the CDR3: TGTGCCACCAGCAGCCCTCTAGGCCCGGCGAGGGCCCAGTACTTC.

This clonotype was seen only once. This chain uses TRBV13 with TRBJ1-5; D unclear. Germline values: CDR1 PRHDT, CDR2 FYEKMQ (reference sequence). The CDR3 extends over 14 amino acids. Trimming took off 4 bases at V and 9 bases at J, with 16 bases between the two ends. The CDR3 reads CASSSRGPGGPQHF. CDR3 DNA sequence: TGTGCCAGCAGCTCCCGAGGCCCGGGCGGGCCCCAGCATTTT.

This clonotype was recorded only once. One end of the junction is discordant with germline, which a read error may explain. V usage is TRBV10-3 and J usage is TRBJ2-1, with D possibly TRBD1 on 5 matching bases. The germline V gene encodes CDR1 ENHRY and CDR2 SYGVKD. This CDR3 has 13 residues. Here the CDR3 reads CALREDSYNEQFF. CDR3 in DNA: TGTGCCCTCAGGGAAGACTCCTACAATGAGCAGTTCTTC.

The chain has TRBV14 and TRBJ2-2; D remains unclear. The germline V gene has CDR1 SGHDN and CDR2 FVKESK. Between the trimmed V and J ends, which lost 5 bases and 0 bases, there was a span of 4 bases. This CDR3 comprises 13 residues. This CDR3 is CASSFANTGELFF. DNA of the CDR3: TGTGCCAGCAGCTTCGCGAACACCGGGGAGCTGTTTTTT.

V and J are TRBV2 and TRBJ1-4; TRBD1 matches at 9 bases. Germline CDR1 is SNHLY and CDR2 is FYNNEI. The CDR3 is 19 residues long. After removal of 0 bases from V and 0 bases from J, the junction contained 8 bases not matched to a gene. In DNA, the CDR3 is TGTGCCAGCAGTGAAGCTTTAGGACAGGGGCCGGCAACTAATGAAAAACTGTTTTTT. Protein product: CASSEALGQGPATNEKLFF.

The chain is built from TRBV20-1 and TRBJ2-5, with TRBD2 matching over 7 bases. The CDR3 contains 14 residues. The J segment lost 4 bases and the V segment lost 2 bases, leaving 7 bases of the junction unmatched. Per germline, CDR1 DFQATT and CDR2 SNEGSKA (reference sequence). DNA for the CDR3: TGCAGTGCTAGATGGCCGGGAGGCGTAGAGACCCAGTACTTC. It translates to CSARWPGGVETQYF.

This rearrangement joins TRBV24-1 to TRBJ2-2, with unresolved D. V was clipped by 7 bases and J by 6 bases, with 8 bases between them. This CDR3 has 12 residues. CDR1 and CDR2 (germline): KGHDR, SFDVKD. In nucleotides, the CDR3 is TGTGCCACCAGCCAATGGGCCGGGGAGCTGTTTTTT. Translating gives CATSQWAGELFF.

This sequence joins TRBV30 and TRBJ1-2, with D unresolved. This CDR3 has 12 amino acids. Looked up from germline, CDR1 is GTSNPN and CDR2 is SVGIG (reference sequence). The V end was cut by 2 bases, the J end by 1 base, with 5 bases between. CDR3 sequence reads: CAWSTVNYGYTF. In DNA form, the CDR3 reads TGTGCCTGGAGTACAGTTAACTATGGCTACACCTTC.

V is TRBV12-3 or TRBV12-4 and J is TRBJ2-5, with TRBD1 as a possible D gene (5 bases). The CDR3 is made up of 14 amino acids. V lost 2 bases and J lost 2, with 9 bases in between. The CDR3 nucleotides read TGTGCCAGCAGTTTACCCCGACAGCAAGAGACCCAGTACTTC. Its protein is CASSLPRQQETQYF.

V and J are TRBV20-1 and TRBJ2-1; weak D call: TRBD2 (6 bases). CDR1 is DFQATT and CDR2 is SNEGSKA in the germline V gene (reference sequence). Trimming cost V 6 bases and J 9 bases, with 36 bases left between them. The CDR3 length is 19 residues. The CDR3 spells CSAALTILTRLVLSGEQFF. Written as DNA, the CDR3 is TGCAGTGCCGCTCTGACGATTCTCACCAGACTAGTCCTTAGCGGTGAGCAGTTCTTC.

The chain carries TRBV6-5 and TRBJ1-5; 7 nucleotides match TRBD1. Germline lookup yields CDR1 MNHEY and CDR2 SVGAGI. The CDR3 has 15 residues. Trimming at V came to 7 bases and at J to 2 bases, leaving 8 bases not matched to a gene. The CDR3 sequence: CASMPQGEGNQPQHF. CDR3 bases: TGTGCCAGCATGCCTCAGGGGGAGGGCAATCAGCCCCAGCATTTT.